Listed below are T cell receptor beta chains from one sample, sequenced in a study of T cell responses to AZD1222 COVID-19 vaccine. Assay: immunoSEQ multiplex PCR; the TCRdb copy retains only in-frame clones and omits some. Found here are about 140,000 clones, roughly 92% of them singletons; the top ten hold approximately 5.4%. The starting material was peripheral blood, obtained on day 0 of AZD1222 vaccination. All receptors come from an adult in good health. The CDR3 runs from the conserved cysteine through the conserved F or W. D genes are given only for firm matches. Clone size is given for some rows only: seen once, a few or many times, or a class if the clone is expanded.

V,J,D,size,CDR3,DNA
TRBV24-1,TRBJ2-5,NA,NA,CATGGAKTQYF,TGTGCCACCGGGGGGGCGAAGACCCAGTACTTC
TRBV3-1/TRBV3-2,TRBJ1-1,TRBD1,NA,CASSSRDSNTEAFF,TGTGCCAGCAGCTCCCGGGACAGCAACACTGAAGCTTTCTTT
TRBV5-1,TRBJ2-2,NA,NA,CASSLETGTRTGELFF,TGCGCCAGCAGCTTGGAGACCGGGACCCGCACCGGGGAGCTGTTTTTT
TRBV29-1,TRBJ2-5,NA,NA,CSVEDTVQETQYF,TGCAGCGTTGAAGACACCGTACAAGAGACCCAGTACTTC
TRBV24-1,TRBJ2-1,TRBD1,NA,CATSDPGTEYNEQFF,TGTGCCACCAGTGATCCCGGGACAGAGTACAATGAGCAGTTCTTC
TRBV6-1,TRBJ2-3,TRBD2,once,CASSEGSGGHTQYF,TGTGCCAGCAGTGAAGGTAGCGGGGGGCATACGCAGTATTTT
TRBV10-3,TRBJ1-6,NA,NA,CAISESRGNSPLHF,TGTGCCATCAGTGAGTCGAGGGGGAATTCACCCCTCCACTTT
TRBV29-1,TRBJ1-1,NA,NA,CSVEEDPGAEAFF,TGCAGCGTTGAAGAGGATCCAGGGGCTGAAGCTTTCTTT
TRBV5-4,TRBJ2-3,TRBD1,NA,CASSLAPGGENADTQYF,TGTGCCAGCAGCTTGGCCCCAGGGGGCGAAAACGCAGATACGCAGTATTTT
TRBV5-1,TRBJ2-2,TRBD2,NA,CASSPYLAGGQGGELFF,TGCGCCAGCAGCCCCTACCTAGCGGGGGGGCAAGGCGGGGAGCTGTTTTTT
TRBV29-1,TRBJ2-3,NA,NA,CSVIGGGTDTQYF,TGCAGCGTCATTGGCGGGGGCACAGATACGCAGTATTTT
TRBV11-2,TRBJ1-1,NA,once,CASSLTAGTEAFF,TGTGCCAGCAGCTTGACAGCGGGCACTGAAGCTTTCTTT
TRBV7-2,TRBJ2-2,NA,NA,CASSLVPQANTGELFF,TGTGCCAGCAGCTTAGTCCCACAGGCGAACACCGGGGAGCTGTTTTTT
TRBV6-4,TRBJ2-1,NA,NA,CASSDLGVHEQFF,TGTGCCAGCAGTGACTTAGGAGTCCATGAGCAGTTCTTC
TRBV7-2,TRBJ1-1,NA,NA,CASSSQALNTEAFF,TGTGCCAGCAGCTCCCAGGCGCTGAACACTGAAGCTTTCTTT
TRBV5-1,TRBJ2-7,NA,NA,CASSSDRVAYEQYF,TGCGCCAGCAGCTCCGACCGAGTAGCCTACGAGCAGTACTTC
TRBV4-1,TRBJ1-2,NA,once,CASSQVGVRGYTF,TGCGCCAGCAGCCAAGTGGGGGTACGAGGCTACACCTTC
TRBV6-5,TRBJ2-3,TRBD1,NA,CASSQGQADTQYF,TGTGCCAGCAGTCAGGGACAGGCAGATACGCAGTATTTT
TRBV5-6,TRBJ2-7,NA,NA,CASSLLLYTHDEQYF,TGTGCCAGCAGTTTATTGCTGTACACCCATGACGAGCAGTACTTC
TRBV6-5,TRBJ2-7,TRBD2,NA,CASRGLAGEQYF,TGTGCCAGCAGGGGACTAGCGGGGGAGCAGTACTTC
TRBV5-4,TRBJ1-2,NA,NA,CASSPNPSREAGGYTF,TGTGCCAGCAGCCCGAACCCCTCCCGGGAAGCAGGTGGCTACACCTTC
TRBV18,TRBJ1-4,NA,NA,CASSPLGFQGPAGNEKLFF,TGTGCCAGCTCACCATTGGGGTTTCAAGGGCCGGCAGGTAATGAAAAACTGTTTTTT
TRBV7-2,TRBJ1-6,TRBD1,NA,CASSSLGGQNNSPLHF,TGTGCCAGCAGCTCATTAGGGGGACAGAATAATTCACCCCTCCACTTT
TRBV5-1,TRBJ1-3,NA,NA,CASSLTGLSSGNTIYF,TGCGCCAGCAGCTTGACAGGGTTGAGCTCTGGAAACACCATATATTTT
TRBV27,TRBJ2-2,NA,NA,CASSLSGDPGELFF,TGTGCCAGCAGTTTATCGGGCGATCCAGGGGAGCTGTTTTTT
TRBV18,TRBJ2-3,TRBD2,NA,CASSPAGGPTDTQYF,TGTGCCAGCTCACCAGCGGGAGGGCCCACAGATACGCAGTATTTT
TRBV5-1,TRBJ2-7,TRBD1,NA,CASSFDRAPYEQYF,TGCGCCAGCAGCTTCGACAGGGCACCCTACGAGCAGTACTTC
TRBV7-2,TRBJ1-2,TRBD1,NA,CASSLVNRGFDYGYTF,TGTGCCAGCAGCTTAGTTAACAGGGGGTTCGACTATGGCTACACCTTC
TRBV28,TRBJ1-3,NA,NA,CASILTGGDTIYF,TGTGCCAGCATCCTGACAGGAGGGGACACCATATATTTT
TRBV4-1,TRBJ1-3,NA,once,CASSELRHSGNTIYF,TGCGCCAGCAGCGAGTTGAGGCATTCTGGAAACACCATATATTTT
TRBV7-2,TRBJ1-2,NA,NA,CASTPYSIYGYTF,TGTGCCAGCACCCCCTATTCTATCTATGGCTACACCTTC
TRBV15,TRBJ2-2,TRBD2,NA,CATSRPGLDAGELFF,TGTGCCACCAGCAGACCGGGACTAGATGCCGGGGAGCTGTTTTTT
TRBV24-1,TRBJ2-1,TRBD2,NA,CATSDQGPSGSSYRPDEQFF,TGTGCCACCAGTGACCAGGGGCCTAGCGGGAGTAGTTATCGGCCCGATGAGCAGTTCTTC